This T cell receptor beta chain originates from a study of blood T cell repertoires in COVID-19. Across the study: Sites across the United States, Italy and Spain contributed samples from acute and convalescent COVID-19.

Sequencing used immunoSEQ multiplex PCR; TCRdb keeps in-frame clones, though not all of them. There are 75,000 to 80,000 clones in the sample; about 88% occur only once, and around 9.9% lies in the top ten. Sequenced input: peripheral blood. This receptor was identified in a man aged 55 to 70 with COVID-19, enrolled during active disease.

The CDR3 spells CASRREGHEQYF. Written as DNA, the CDR3 is TGCGCCAGCAGGCGGGAGGGCCACGAGCAGTACTTC. The chain links TRBV5-1 to TRBJ2-7, with TRBD2 identical over 9 bases. After removal of 5 bases from V and 5 bases from J, the junction contained 2 bases not matched to a gene. CDR1 is SGHRS, CDR2 YFSETQ, per germline. The CDR3 loop spans 12 amino acids.